The clone carrying this TCR beta chain showed up just a few times. What it recognizes is unknown. This sample was included in a study of T-cell memory formation after mild COVID-19. Barcoded TCR alpha and TCR beta cDNA libraries with UMIs came from 5'RACE using constant-segment primers. From the 5' RACE reads, TCRdb called clonotypes with MiXCR, one entry per CDR3 protein. The table records 530,000 or so distinct CDR3 sequences, approximately 15% of them present only once. Study-wide findings and caveats: Some clones that responded were present in memory (sampled pre-infection), which suggests cross-reactive memory joined.

This CDR3 is 11 amino acids long. Trimming shortened V by 5 bases and J by 15 bases, and 14 bases separated the two germline ends. From germline, CDR1 is SGHTA and CDR2 FQGNSA. The sequencing sample was made of PBMCs or a T cell subset sorted from them (not recorded which). The chain carries TRBV7-2 and TRBJ2-1; tentatively, D is TRBD2 (7 bases). The sequence derives from an adult woman who had mild COVID-19 (a few samples of this study predate the infection). Cell type and time point are not known. CDR3 coding DNA: TGTGCCAGCAGCGGGGGGGCTGGTTTGTTCTTC. Translating it yields CASSGGAGLFF.